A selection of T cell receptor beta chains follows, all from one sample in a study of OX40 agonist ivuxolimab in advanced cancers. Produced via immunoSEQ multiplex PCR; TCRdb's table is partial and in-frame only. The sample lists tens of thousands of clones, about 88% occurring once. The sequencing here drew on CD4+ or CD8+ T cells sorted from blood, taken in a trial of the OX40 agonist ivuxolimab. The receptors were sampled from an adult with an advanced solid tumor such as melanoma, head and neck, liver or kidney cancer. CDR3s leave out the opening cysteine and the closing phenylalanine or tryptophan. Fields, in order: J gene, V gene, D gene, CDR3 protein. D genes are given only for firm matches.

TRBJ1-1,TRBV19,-,ASTYANEATEAF
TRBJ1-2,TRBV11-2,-,ASSLVEGWSYGYT
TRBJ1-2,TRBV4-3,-,ASSQETAGANYGYT
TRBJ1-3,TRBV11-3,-,ASSPNQGWNTIY
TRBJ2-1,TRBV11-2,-,ASTLDSPYNEQF
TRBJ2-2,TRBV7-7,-,ASSTDRWANTGELF
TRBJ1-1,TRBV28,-,ASSPGRTLEAF
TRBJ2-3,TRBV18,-,ASSPGLSTDTQY
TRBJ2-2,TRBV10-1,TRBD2,ASSPGLAGGRYTGELF
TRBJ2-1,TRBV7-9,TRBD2,ASSSKASGIPDEQF
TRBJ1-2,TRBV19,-,ASSINPLGPYGYT
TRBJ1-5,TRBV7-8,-,ASSLAVAGPTLPQH